The 29 T cell receptor beta chains reported below all come from one sample, sequenced in a study of CD8 T cells in ankylosing spondylitis. These receptors have no identified antigens. Study-level findings and limits: Among TCR beta sequences, a motif of eight highly homologous variants appeared characteristic of ankylosing spondylitis blood.

MiXCR, run by TCRdb on the 5' RACE reads, gives a single entry per CDR3 protein. The sample gives about 440,000 distinct CDR3 sequences, approximately 17% of which show up once; approximately 0.97% is in the top ten. Sequencing input: blood, either unsorted or a sorted T cell fraction (not recorded which). The receptors shown here come from a male donor with ankylosing spondylitis.

This clonotype was counted between two and nine times. V and J are TRBV5-8 and TRBJ2-3; no clear D. The germline V gene has CDR1 SGHTS and CDR2 YDEGEE. CDR3 length: 15 amino acids. Trimming removed 3 bases from V and 2 bases from J, with 13 bases in between. CDR3: CASSSDKGATDTQYF. In DNA form, the CDR3 reads TGTGCCAGCAGCTCCGACAAAGGTGCCACAGATACGCAGTATTTT.

This chain joins TRBV19 and TRBJ1-5; 7 bases agree with TRBD1. Trimming removed 5 bases from V and 7 bases from J; junction bases left unmatched: 11. CDR1 and CDR2 (germline): LNHDA, SQIVND (reference sequence). CDR3 length: 15 residues. The CDR3 region is CASSFGTEVRQPQHF. The CDR3 DNA is TGTGCCAGTAGTTTCGGGACAGAAGTGCGGCAGCCCCAGCATTTT.

As DNA, the CDR3 is TGCAGCGTTGGCAGGTCGGGGTCCGATGGCTACACCTTC. It encodes CSVGRSGSDGYTF. This chain uses TRBV29-1 with TRBJ1-2; D call uncertain. The V gene's germline CDR1 is SQVTM and CDR2 ANQGSEA. Trimming took 4 bases from V and 6 from J, leaving 15 bases between them. The CDR3 consists of 13 residues.

This clonotype appeared many times. This chain uses TRBV10-3 with TRBJ2-5; 13 nucleotides match TRBD2. This CDR3 contains 14 residues. Germline lookup yields CDR1 ENHRY and CDR2 SYGVKD. V dropped 6 bases and J dropped 3; count of bases not matched to a gene: 1. CDR3 sequence reads: CAIRGTSGEETQYF. Written as DNA, the CDR3 is TGTGCCATCAGGGGGACTAGCGGGGAAGAGACCCAGTACTTC.

The CDR3 loop is CAWSVGTGGNQPQHF. As DNA, the CDR3 is TGTGCCTGGAGTGTGGGGACAGGGGGCAATCAGCCCCAGCATTTT. This chain joins TRBV30 and TRBJ1-5, with 10 nucleotides matching TRBD1. This CDR3 region has 15 residues. The germline V gene has CDR1 GTSNPN and CDR2 SVGIG (reference sequence). V shed 0 bases, J shed 2 bases, and the junction held 1 base outside the gene matches.

J is TRBJ2-3 and V is TRBV5-1; D remains unclear. The germline V and J ends were trimmed by 0 bases and 2 bases, with 7 bases remaining between them. Germline V gene data show CDR1 as SGHRS and CDR2 as YFSETQ. This CDR3 has 14 residues. CDR3 protein: CASSLGSNTDTQYF. DNA of the CDR3: TGCGCCAGCAGCTTGGGCTCCAACACAGATACGCAGTATTTT.

In its sample, this clonotype was seen a few times. The rearrangement joins TRBV6-1 to TRBJ2-3; no clear D gene. This CDR3 region has 14 residues. Germline V gene lookup returns CDR1 MNHNS and CDR2 SASEGT. V lost 8 bases and J lost 1, with 13 bases in between. CDR3 residues: CASSDRRGTDTQYF. Here the CDR3 DNA reads TGTGCCAGCTCCGACCGGCGTGGCACAGATACGCAGTATTTT.

Only a few counts were recorded for this clonotype. J is TRBJ1-2 and V is TRBV3-1; perhaps TRBD1 as D (6 bases). V lost 4 bases and J lost 7, with 16 bases in between. The germline V gene encodes CDR1 LGHDT and CDR2 YNNKEL (reference sequence). The CDR3 extends over 14 amino acids. CDR3: CASSRGRGSSGYTF. CDR3 sequence (DNA): TGTGCCAGCAGCCGTGGCAGGGGATCCTCTGGCTACACCTTC.

V is TRBV7-3 and J is TRBJ2-3, with TRBD1 matching over 9 bases. V shed 4 bases and J 6 bases; nucleotides not matched to a gene: 5. From germline, CDR1 is SGHTA and CDR2 FQGTGA. The CDR3 is 14 residues long. CDR3 sequence (DNA): TGTGCCAGCAGCTCTGGGACAGGGTGGGATACGCAGTATTTT. Its protein product is CASSSGTGWDTQYF.

The J gene is TRBJ1-2, the V gene TRBV7-2; D remains unclear. Germline V gives CDR1 SGHTA, CDR2 FQGNSA. The ends were cut back, 3 bases at V and 0 bases at J, with 8 bases in the middle. The CDR3 spans 14 residues. CDR3 residues: CASSFAGANYGYTF. The CDR3 DNA reads TGTGCCAGCAGCTTTGCCGGGGCTAACTATGGCTACACCTTC.

This clonotype was observed a few times. The V gene is TRBV7-9, the J gene TRBJ1-3; 9 bases agree with TRBD1. The V gene's germline CDR1 is SEHNR and CDR2 FQNEAQ (reference sequence). CDR3 size: 15 residues. Losses at the gene ends were 5 bases for V and 7 bases for J; bases not matched to a gene: 9. The CDR3 DNA is TGTGCCAGCAGCACCGGGACAGGGAGGTTTAACACCATATATTTT. Its protein is CASSTGTGRFNTIYF.

V usage is TRBV12-3 or TRBV12-4 and J usage is TRBJ1-1; 8 bases agree with TRBD1. The CDR3 is 15 amino acids. The trim removed 5 bases at V and 7 bases at J, leaving 12 bases unmatched. The CDR3 spells CASSPRDRTSVEAFF. The CDR3 nucleotides read TGTGCCAGCAGTCCCCGGGACAGGACCTCGGTTGAAGCTTTCTTT.

This clonotype has a handful of counts. V is TRBV5-1 and J is TRBJ2-7; possibly TRBD1 or TRBD2 for D (6 bases each). Germline assignment: CDR1 SGHRS and CDR2 YFSETQ. This CDR3 is 15 amino acids long. Between the trimmed V and J ends, which lost 4 bases and 0 bases, there was a span of 14 bases. CDR3 loop: CASSHGGGNSYEQYF. CDR3 sequence (DNA): TGCGCCAGCAGCCATGGGGGCGGGAACTCCTACGAGCAGTACTTC.

This clonotype was picked up a small number of times. This chain connects TRBV3-1 to TRBJ1-2, with D possibly matching TRBD1 (6 bases). CDR1 is LGHDT and CDR2 is YNNKEL in the germline V gene (reference sequence). CDR3 length: 13 residues. V dropped 4 bases and J dropped 2 bases, with 8 bases sitting between them. The CDR3 spells CASSPTGNYGYTF. CDR3 nucleotide sequence: TGTGCCAGCAGCCCTACAGGGAACTATGGCTACACCTTC.

Many counts were recorded for this clonotype. CDR3: CASSLVVSGRAADTQYF. In DNA form, the CDR3 reads TGTGCCAGCAGCTTAGTTGTTAGCGGGAGGGCGGCAGATACGCAGTATTTT. V is TRBV7-2 and J is TRBJ2-3; 11 nucleotides match TRBD2. Unmatched junction bases numbered 7, after V lost 1 base and J lost 4 bases. This CDR3 has 17 residues. From germline, CDR1 is SGHTA and CDR2 FQGNSA.

The V and J genes are TRBV7-2 and TRBJ2-3; no reliable D call. CDR1 SGHTA and CDR2 FQGNSA come from the germline V gene. The germline V and J ends were trimmed by 2 bases and 4 bases, with 19 bases remaining between them. This CDR3 has 17 amino acids. CDR3 DNA: TGTGCCAGCAGCTTACAACAAAGAACGGTTTTCGCAGATACGCAGTATTTT. Translating it yields CASSLQQRTVFADTQYF.

A few counts support this clonotype. This sequence joins TRBV18 and TRBJ2-1; no reliable D call. Trimming pared 4 bases from V and 5 bases from J, leaving 15 bases between. Germline V gives CDR1 KGHSH, CDR2 LQKENI. The CDR3 covers 15 residues. The DNA for the CDR3 is TGTGCCAGCTCACGGGATACCCCTCCCAACAATGAGCAGTTCTTC. Amino acids: CASSRDTPPNNEQFF.

This clonotype has just a few counts. This rearrangement joins TRBV7-9 to TRBJ2-7; 8 bases match TRBD1. The germline V gene encodes CDR1 SEHNR and CDR2 FQNEAQ (reference sequence). V lost 2 bases and J lost 3; bases outside the gene matches: 12. The CDR3 is 17 residues long. CDR3: CASSLWGGQGVRYEQYF. CDR3 bases: TGTGCCAGCAGCTTATGGGGAGGACAGGGAGTTCGCTACGAGCAGTACTTC.

This clonotype occurred a few times. This chain joins TRBV5-1 and TRBJ2-1; the D gene is possibly TRBD1 (6 bases). V lost 5 bases and J 7 bases, leaving 16 bases between the germline ends. Germline loops: CDR1 SGHRS, CDR2 YFSETQ. CDR3 length equals 14 residues. The CDR3 is CASRQGSIANEQFF. CDR3 DNA sequence: TGCGCCAGCAGACAGGGCAGTATTGCGAATGAGCAGTTCTTC.

V is TRBV7-8 and J is TRBJ2-7; D may be TRBD2 (6 bases). V was shortened by 2 bases and J by 7 bases, with 24 bases between the two germline ends. This CDR3 is built from 17 residues. Germline assignment: CDR1 SGHVS and CDR2 FQNEAQ. The chain's CDR3 is CASSLSGKTRPSGEQYF. The DNA for the CDR3 is TGTGCCAGCAGCTTAAGTGGGAAGACTAGGCCATCGGGTGAGCAGTACTTC.

In this sample, this clonotype turned up many times. The chain is built from TRBV6-1 and TRBJ1-1, with a weak D call TRBD1 (6 bases). Germline CDR1 and CDR2: MNHNS and SASEGT. The CDR3 contains 13 residues. Trimming took 8 bases from V and 4 from J, leaving 14 bases between them. CDR3 amino acids: CASGDMGGTEAFF. CDR3 nucleotide sequence: TGTGCCAGCGGGGACATGGGGGGCACTGAAGCTTTCTTT.

This clonotype was counted only a few times. V gene TRBV6-5 combines with J gene TRBJ2-1; 8 bases agree with TRBD2. The V and J ends lost 1 base and 6 bases, in that order; junction bases with no gene match: 5. CDR3 length: 15 amino acids. Germline V gene data show CDR1 as MNHEY and CDR2 as SVGAGI. CDR3 in DNA: TGTGCCAGCAGTTACTATGCGGGAGGTCCCAATGAGCAGTTCTTC. Protein: CASSYYAGGPNEQFF.

In this sample, this clonotype turned up many times. The rearrangement uses TRBV12-3 or TRBV12-4 and TRBJ1-2; no firm D call. This CDR3 region has 11 residues. V was shortened by 3 bases and J by 7 bases, with 6 bases between the two germline ends. For the CDR3, the DNA is TGTGCCAGCAGTTTGGGGTTTGGCTACACCTTC. Protein product: CASSLGFGYTF.

This clonotype was observed a few times. The rearrangement uses TRBV19 and TRBJ2-2; maybe TRBD2 (6 bases). The CDR3 has 14 residues. V was shortened by 5 bases and J by 3 bases, with 10 bases between the two germline ends. CDR1 is LNHDA, CDR2 SQIVND, per germline (reference sequence). The CDR3 spells CASSAGIHTGELFF. In DNA, the CDR3 is TGTGCCAGTAGTGCGGGAATCCACACCGGGGAGCTGTTTTTT.

This clonotype turned up a few times. The chain carries TRBV3-1 and TRBJ2-4, with 9 bases aligning to TRBD2. The CDR3 contains 15 residues. Germline CDR1 is LGHDT and CDR2 is YNNKEL (reference sequence). With V trimmed by 4 bases and J by 0 bases, 1 base remained unmatched. CDR3 nucleotides: TGTGCCAGCAGCCCGACTAGCGGAGCCAAAAACATTCAGTACTTC. It translates to CASSPTSGAKNIQYF.

This chain links TRBV18 with TRBJ2-1, with D unclear. Germline CDR1 KGHSH, CDR2 LQKENI. Trimming removed 5 bases from V and 0 bases from J, with 8 bases in between. The CDR3 loop spans 14 amino acids. The CDR3 loop is CASSAPGSYNEQFF. The CDR3 coding sequence is TGTGCCAGCTCAGCGCCGGGCTCCTACAATGAGCAGTTCTTC.

This clonotype was seen at least ten times. The J gene is TRBJ1-5, the V gene TRBV20-1; D not certain. Germline V gene data show CDR1 as DFQATT and CDR2 as SNEGSKA (reference sequence). With 4 bases removed from V and 6 bases from J, the gap between germline ends came to 19 bases. The CDR3 sequence is 15 residues long. This chain's CDR3 is CSAKRGRSGGQPQHF. The CDR3 coding sequence is TGCAGTGCTAAGAGAGGTAGATCAGGCGGTCAGCCCCAGCATTTT.

Ten or more counts support this clonotype. The chain uses TRBV12-3 or TRBV12-4 and TRBJ1-4, with TRBD1 identical over 9 bases. CDR3 length: 17 amino acids. The ends lost 2 bases at V and 8 bases at J; junction bases unmatched: 12. The CDR3 region is CASSLKKPGQGGEKLFF. The CDR3 DNA reads TGTGCCAGCAGTTTAAAAAAACCGGGACAGGGAGGAGAAAAACTGTTTTTT.

J is TRBJ1-5 and V is TRBV5-1, with D tentatively TRBD1 (6 bases). V gave up 4 bases and J gave up 6 bases, with 14 bases separating them. This CDR3 is 14 amino acids long. Germline CDR1 is SGHRS and CDR2 is YFSETQ. DNA of the CDR3: TGCGCCAGCAGCCCGGACAGTCCTAGTCAGCCCCAGCATTTT. It codes for CASSPDSPSQPQHF. Combining the CDR3 with reference TRBV5-1 and TRBJ1-5 gives the whole variable domain KAGVTQTPRYLIKTRGQQVTLSCSPISGHRSVSWYQQTPGQGLQFLFEYFSETQRNKGNFPGRFSGRQFSNSRSEMNVSTLELGDSALYLCASSPDSPSQPQHFGDGTRLSIL.